This T cell receptor beta chain was retrieved from a study of blood T cell repertoires in COVID-19. As for the study in general: Both acute and convalescent COVID-19 samples were obtained from the United States, Italy and Spain.

The germline V gene encodes CDR1 SGDLS and CDR2 YYNGEE. Trimming removed 0 bases at V and 1 base at J, with 7 bases between. The CDR3 spans 14 residues. The protocol was immunoSEQ multiplex PCR, while the TCRdb copy is restricted to in-frame clones and leaves out a portion. The sample has hundreds of thousands of clones, more than 70% seen once. Sequencing was performed on peripheral blood. This receptor was taken from a woman aged 45-59 years with acute or convalescent COVID-19. This chain uses TRBV9 with TRBJ2-5; D not certain. The CDR3 sequence: CASSVGRSQETQYF. Written as DNA, the CDR3 is TGTGCCAGCAGCGTAGGCCGGTCCCAAGAGACCCAGTACTTC.